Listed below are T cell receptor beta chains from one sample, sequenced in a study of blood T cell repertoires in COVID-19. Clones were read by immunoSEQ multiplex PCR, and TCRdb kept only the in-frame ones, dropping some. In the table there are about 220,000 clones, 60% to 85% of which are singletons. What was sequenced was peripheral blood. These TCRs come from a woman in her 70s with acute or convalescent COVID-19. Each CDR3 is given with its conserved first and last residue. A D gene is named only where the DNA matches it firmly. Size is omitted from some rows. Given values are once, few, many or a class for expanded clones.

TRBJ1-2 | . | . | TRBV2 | CASSEAGTRDGYTF | TGTGCCAGCAGTGAAGCTGGGACTCGGGATGGCTACACCTTC
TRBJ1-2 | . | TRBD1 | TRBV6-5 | CASSYSGQYGYTF | TGTGCCAGCAGTTACTCGGGACAGTATGGCTACACCTTC
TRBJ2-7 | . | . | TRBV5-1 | CASSLVFGEGYEQYF | TGCGCCAGCAGCTTGGTATTCGGGGAAGGCTACGAGCAGTACTTC
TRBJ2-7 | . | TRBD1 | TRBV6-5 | CASVNQGVYEQYF | TGTGCCAGCGTAAACCAGGGGGTCTACGAGCAGTACTTC
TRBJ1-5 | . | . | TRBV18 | CASSLDGQSQHF | TGTGCCAGCTCACTAGACGGACAGTCCCAGCATTTT
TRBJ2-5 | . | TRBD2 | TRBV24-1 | CATSDLGLAGGTETQYF | TGTGCCACCAGTGATTTGGGACTAGCGGGGGGTACGGAGACCCAGTACTTC
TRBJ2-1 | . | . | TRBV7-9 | CASSSTGNNEQFF | TGTGCCAGCAGTTCCACAGGGAACAATGAGCAGTTCTTC
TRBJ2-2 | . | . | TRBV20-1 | CSAEAGGELFF | TGCAGTGCTGAAGCAGGCGGGGAGCTGTTTTTT
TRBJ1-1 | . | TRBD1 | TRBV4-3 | CASSPSPTGGNTEAFF | TGCGCCAGCAGCCCAAGTCCGACAGGGGGTAACACTGAAGCTTTCTTT
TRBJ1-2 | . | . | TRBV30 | CAWKIDPGDGYTF | TGTGCCTGGAAAATCGATCCCGGAGATGGCTACACCTTC
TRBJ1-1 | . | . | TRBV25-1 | CASSERLEAFF | TGTGCCAGCAGTGAGAGGCTTGAAGCTTTCTTT
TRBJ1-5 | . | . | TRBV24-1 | CATSDQKGHYSNQPQHF | TGTGCCACCAGTGATCAGAAAGGACACTATAGCAATCAGCCCCAGCATTTT
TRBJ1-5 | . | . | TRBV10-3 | CATHEIQGQPQHF | TGTGCCACTCACGAGATCCAGGGTCAGCCCCAGCATTTT
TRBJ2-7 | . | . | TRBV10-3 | CAISVAQGRYEQYF | TGTGCCATCAGTGTCGCACAGGGTCGGTACGAGCAGTACTTC
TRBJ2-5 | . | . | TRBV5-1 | CASSFSAGASQETQYF | TGCGCCAGCAGCTTTTCGGCGGGGGCCTCCCAAGAGACCCAGTACTTC
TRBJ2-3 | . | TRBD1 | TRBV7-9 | CASSLGTGVFSDTQYF | TGTGCCAGCAGCCTCGGGACAGGGGTTTTTTCAGATACGCAGTATTTT
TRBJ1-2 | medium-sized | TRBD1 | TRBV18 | CASSTTGGDGYTF | TGTGCCAGCTCGACAACAGGGGGGGATGGCTACACCTTC
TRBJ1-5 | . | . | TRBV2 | CASRPGRNASPQHF | TGTGCCAGCAGACCGGGTCGTAATGCCTCGCCCCAGCATTTT
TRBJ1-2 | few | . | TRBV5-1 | CASSLGQRDGYTF | TGCGCCAGCAGCTTGGGACAGCGAGATGGCTACACCTTC
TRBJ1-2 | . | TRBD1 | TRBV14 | CASSRQGQALGYTF | TGTGCCAGCAGCCGGCAGGGACAGGCTCTTGGCTACACCTTC
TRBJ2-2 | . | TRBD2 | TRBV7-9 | CASSLSGGAVGELFF | TGTGCCAGCAGCTTATCCGGGGGGGCAGTCGGGGAGCTGTTTTTT
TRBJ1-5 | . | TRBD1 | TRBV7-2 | CASSPGQGSQPQHF | TGTGCCAGCAGCCCCGGACAGGGGAGCCAGCCCCAGCATTTT
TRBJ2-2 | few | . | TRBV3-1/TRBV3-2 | CASSQEGADGELFF | TGTGCCAGCAGCCAAGAGGGGGCTGACGGGGAGCTGTTTTTT
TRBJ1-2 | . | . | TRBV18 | CASSSTGGYGYTF | TGTGCCAGCTCATCAACCGGCGGGTATGGCTACACCTTC
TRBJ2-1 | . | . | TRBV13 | CASSQMGAYNEQFF | TGTGCCAGCAGCCAAATGGGGGCATACAATGAGCAGTTCTTC
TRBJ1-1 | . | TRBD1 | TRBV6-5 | CASRIDRVNTEAFF | TGTGCCAGCAGGATAGACAGGGTGAACACTGAAGCTTTCTTT
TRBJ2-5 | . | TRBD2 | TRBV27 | CASSRASGGGETQYF | TGTGCCAGTAGCCGGGCTAGCGGGGGCGGGGAGACCCAGTACTTC
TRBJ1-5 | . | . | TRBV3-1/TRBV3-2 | CASSQEGVNQPQHF | TGTGCCAGCAGCCAAGAAGGGGTCAATCAGCCCCAGCATTTT
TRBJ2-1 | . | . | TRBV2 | CASSLQGRGTSAEQFF | TGTGCCAGCAGTCTACAGGGGCGTGGGACTAGTGCTGAGCAGTTCTTC
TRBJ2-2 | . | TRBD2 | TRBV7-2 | CASSSTSIAGGRTGELFF | TGTGCCAGCTCATCCACATCCATAGCGGGGGGTCGCACCGGGGAGCTGTTTTTT
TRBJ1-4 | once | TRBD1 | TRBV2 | CASSETGQLGEKLFF | TGTGCCAGCAGTGAAACGGGACAGCTGGGGGAAAAACTGTTTTTT
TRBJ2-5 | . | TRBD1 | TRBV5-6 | CASSPTGAETQYF | TGTGCCAGCAGCCCAACAGGGGCAGAGACCCAGTACTTC
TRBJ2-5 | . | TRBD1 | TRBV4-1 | CASSQGGGQGETQYF | TGCGCCAGCAGCCAAGGTGGGGGACAGGGAGAGACCCAGTACTTC
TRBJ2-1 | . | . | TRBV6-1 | CASSEASVYNEQFF | TGTGCCAGCAGTGAAGCGTCTGTGTACAATGAGCAGTTCTTC
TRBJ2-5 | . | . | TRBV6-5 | CASTGTLDGETQYF | TGTGCCAGCACCGGGACTTTGGACGGAGAGACCCAGTACTTC
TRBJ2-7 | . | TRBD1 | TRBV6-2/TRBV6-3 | CASSPRTGEGSYEQYF | TGTGCCAGCAGTCCACGGACAGGCGAGGGGTCCTACGAGCAGTACTTC
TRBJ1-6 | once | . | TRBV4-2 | CASSQERAVNSPLHF | TGTGCCAGCAGCCAAGAGAGGGCGGTCAATTCACCCCTCCACTTT
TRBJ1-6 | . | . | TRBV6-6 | CASSYTTVTYNSPLHF | TGTGCCAGCAGTTACACGACAGTTACCTATAATTCACCCCTCCACTTT
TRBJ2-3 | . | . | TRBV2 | CASSPRPTDTQYF | TGTGCCAGCAGTCCGCGGCCCACAGATACGCAGTATTTT
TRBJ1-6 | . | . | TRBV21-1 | CASTVGSGQGITYNSPLHF | TGTGCCAGCACCGTGGGGTCCGGACAGGGCATCACCTATAATTCACCCCTCCACTTT
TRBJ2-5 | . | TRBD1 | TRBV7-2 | CASSSREAGGTQYF | TGTGCCAGCAGCTCCCGCGAGGCAGGGGGGACCCAGTACTTC
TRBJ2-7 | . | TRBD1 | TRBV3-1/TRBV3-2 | CASSATGTGLHSYEQYF | TGTGCCAGCAGCGCTACCGGGACAGGACTGCACTCCTACGAGCAGTACTTC
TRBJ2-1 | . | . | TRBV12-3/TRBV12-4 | CASSRTATGQFF | TGTGCCAGCAGCAGGACAGCAACCGGGCAGTTCTTC
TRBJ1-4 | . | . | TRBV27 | CASRQGTANEKLFF | TGTGCCAGCAGGCAGGGAACCGCTAATGAAAAACTGTTTTTT
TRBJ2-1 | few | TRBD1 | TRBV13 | CASSRREQGDEQFF | TGTGCCAGCAGCAGAAGAGAGCAGGGGGATGAGCAGTTCTTC
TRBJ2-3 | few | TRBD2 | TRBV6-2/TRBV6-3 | CASSRSAAGFSTDTQYF | TGTGCCAGCAGTAGGTCGGCAGCGGGGTTTAGCACAGATACGCAGTATTTT
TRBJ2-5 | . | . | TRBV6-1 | CASSSQMGAQETQYF | TGTGCCAGCAGTTCCCAAATGGGGGCCCAAGAGACCCAGTACTTC
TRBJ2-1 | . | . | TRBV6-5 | CASSYSNRYNEQFF | TGTGCCAGCAGTTACTCGAATAGATACAATGAGCAGTTCTTC
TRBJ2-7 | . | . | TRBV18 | CASSPGRGPYEQYF | TGTGCCAGCTCACCGGGCAGGGGACCCTACGAGCAGTACTTC
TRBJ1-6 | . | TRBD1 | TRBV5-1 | CASSLNPGQTNSPLHF | TGCGCCAGCAGTTTAAACCCGGGACAGACTAATTCACCCCTCCACTTT
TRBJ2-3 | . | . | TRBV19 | CASSSRGITDTQYF | TGTGCCAGTAGTAGTCGGGGGATCACAGATACGCAGTATTTT
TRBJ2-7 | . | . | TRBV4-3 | CASSHRGRPEDEQYF | TGCGCCAGCAGCCACCGAGGGCGACCGGAAGACGAGCAGTACTTC
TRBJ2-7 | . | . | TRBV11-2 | CASSLVVSYEQYF | TGTGCCAGCAGCTTAGTAGTCTCCTACGAGCAGTACTTC